Included here is one TCR beta chain sequence, with context. Its antigen is not identified. The data stem from a study of cytomegalovirus exposure and HLA in healthy donors. Study-level background: Counted in an early data release were 65 million to 100 million unique TCRs from HLA-typed donors.

The germline V gene has CDR1 SGDLS and CDR2 YYNGEE. CDR3 length: 18 amino acids. V was pared by 2 bases and J by 2 bases, with 20 bases between. The PCR ran on 60 Vbeta and 13 Jbeta primers. Method: immunoSEQ multiplex PCR; TCRdb's copy keeps in-frame clones and lacks some. This table holds more than 90,000 clones, 70% found once. The study's findings and limits: DRB1 had the most TCR associations and HLA-C the fewest, a later analysis found, with rates varying by HLA locus. Indistinguishable V segments such as TRBV6-2 and TRBV6-3 were excluded. Investigators reported 164 TCR beta chains as tied to cytomegalovirus.

What was sequenced was PBMCs. The receptor comes from a man younger than 45 in good health and CMV-seropositive. V and J are TRBV9 and TRBJ2-4; tentatively, D is TRBD2 (6 bases). The CDR3, as DNA: TGTGCCAGCAGCGTCGGGGGACCGGGCCAACGGACCAAAAACATTCAGTACTTC. Protein sequence: CASSVGGPGQRTKNIQYF. Filled out from reference TRBV9 and TRBJ2-4, the complete variable domain reads DSGVTQTPKHLITATGQRVTLRCSPRSGDLSVYWYQQSLDQGLQFLIQYYNGEERAKGNILERFSAQQFPDLHSELNLSSLELGDSALYFCASSVGGPGQRTKNIQYFGAGTRLSVL.